Below, 32 T cell receptor beta chains from the same sample are listed, as sequenced in a study of T-cell memory formation after mild COVID-19. TCRdb reprocessed the 5' RACE reads via MiXCR and lists one record per CDR3 protein. This table has some 440,000 distinct CDR3 sequences, approximately 25% appearing once. The sample was PBMCs or a T cell subset sorted from them (not recorded which). These receptors originate from an adult woman who had mild COVID-19 (a few samples of this study predate the infection). Cell type and time point are not known.

This clonotype has more than one count but fewer than ten. The chain combines TRBV30 with TRBJ1-2; 8 nucleotides line up with TRBD1. CDR3 length equals 12 residues. Germline assignment: CDR1 GTSNPN and CDR2 SVGIG (reference sequence). Losses at the gene ends were 4 bases for V and 7 bases for J; bases not matched to a gene: 5. For the CDR3, the DNA is TGTGCCTGGACCCTCGACAGGGGTGGCTACACCTTC. It codes for CAWTLDRGGYTF.

Only a few counts were recorded for this clonotype. The rearrangement uses TRBV4-3 and TRBJ2-6; TRBD2 agrees at 10 bases. From germline, CDR1 is LGHNA and CDR2 YSLEER. With V trimmed by 1 base and J by 1 base, 7 bases remained unmatched. This CDR3 region has 19 residues. The CDR3 DNA reads TGCGCCAGCAGCCAAGTTGAACTAGCGGGGCTATCTGGGGCCAACGTCCTGACTTTC. It codes for CASSQVELAGLSGANVLTF.

This clonotype appeared a few times. The chain joins TRBV7-9 to TRBJ2-3; 13 bases map to TRBD2. CDR1 SEHNR and CDR2 FQNEAQ come from the germline V gene (reference sequence). The CDR3 runs to 18 residues. V lost 5 bases, J lost 2 bases, and 10 bases stayed unmatched. The CDR3 loop reads CASSPGTSGALFTDTQYF. In DNA form, the CDR3 reads TGTGCCAGCAGCCCTGGGACTAGCGGGGCCCTCTTCACAGATACGCAGTATTTT.

This clonotype was counted between two and nine times. CDR3: CASSLEGTGVEQYF. The CDR3 DNA reads as TGTGCCAGCAGTTTAGAGGGGACAGGGGTCGAGCAGTACTTC. This chain joins TRBV12-3 or TRBV12-4 and TRBJ2-7, with TRBD1 matching 10 bases. The ends lost 1 base at V and 6 bases at J; junction bases unmatched: 3. This CDR3 has 14 amino acids.

The chain uses TRBV27 and TRBJ2-2; a possible D gene is TRBD2 (6 bases). The CDR3 consists of 13 residues. The V end was cut by 3 bases, the J end by 8 bases, with 10 bases between. In germline, CDR1 is MNHEY, CDR2 SMNVEV (reference sequence). The CDR3 spells CASSFGGGGELFF. The DNA of the CDR3 is TGTGCCAGCAGTTTTGGGGGAGGTGGGGAGCTGTTTTTT.

The V and J genes are TRBV7-9 and TRBJ2-5, with a weak D call TRBD2 (6 bases). V gave up 6 bases and J gave up 7 bases, with 15 bases separating them. CDR3 size: 13 residues. Germline-derived CDR1 and CDR2 are SEHNR and FQNEAQ (reference sequence). CDR3 residues: CASSFRETGTQYF. Written as DNA, the CDR3 is TGTGCCAGCAGTTTCCGGGAGACGGGGACCCAGTACTTC.

V usage is TRBV7-2 and J usage is TRBJ2-3, with D hard to call. Germline values: CDR1 SGHTA, CDR2 FQGNSA. There are 13 residues in the CDR3. V dropped 2 bases and J dropped 3 bases, with 6 bases sitting between them. The CDR3 here is CASSLIQTDTQYF. The CDR3, as DNA: TGTGCCAGCAGCTTAATCCAGACAGATACGCAGTATTTT.

V gene TRBV2 combines with J gene TRBJ2-5, with 7 bases aligning to TRBD2. Per the germline V gene, CDR1 is SNHLY and CDR2 is FYNNEI. V was clipped by 8 bases and J by 5 bases; unmatched bases: 14. This CDR3 region has 15 residues. CDR3 sequence: CASVASGGVRETQYF. The CDR3 DNA reads TGTGCCAGCGTAGCTAGCGGCGGAGTGCGGGAGACCCAGTACTTC.

V is TRBV2 and J is TRBJ2-7; perhaps TRBD1 as D (5 bases). The CDR3 has 13 residues. The germline V and J ends were trimmed by 3 bases and 2 bases, with 8 bases remaining between them. Germline V gives CDR1 SNHLY, CDR2 FYNNEI. The CDR3 reads CASSEAGPYEQYF. The CDR3 DNA is TGTGCCAGCAGTGAGGCAGGGCCCTACGAGCAGTACTTC.

This clonotype has just a few counts. The CDR3 sequence is CASSPNVDSSYEQYF. The CDR3 DNA sequence: TGTGCCAGCAGCCCAAACGTGGACAGCTCCTACGAGCAGTACTTC. This sequence joins TRBV5-8 and TRBJ2-7; a weak D match, TRBD1 (6 bases). Germline-derived CDR1 and CDR2 are SGHTS and YDEGEE. V was shortened by 4 bases and J by 0 bases, with 14 bases between the two germline ends. The CDR3 contains 15 residues.

The rearrangement joins TRBV20-1 to TRBJ2-4, with a possible D match to TRBD2 (5 bases). CDR1 and CDR2 from the germline V gene are DFQATT and SNEGSKA (reference sequence). The CDR3 totals 15 residues. Trimming left V 0 bases short and J 0 bases short, with 9 bases between. In DNA form, the CDR3 reads TGCAGTGCTAGAGAGAACCGGGGAGCCAAAAACATTCAGTACTTC. Its protein product is CSARENRGAKNIQYF.

This clonotype showed up just once. Just one base apart from a much larger clone, this may be a read error. The rearrangement joins TRBV30 to TRBJ2-3; TRBD2 matches 9 bases. CDR3 length: 15 residues. Germline CDR1 reads GTSNPN; CDR2 reads SVGIG (reference sequence). Germline trimming cut 8 bases from V and 0 bases from J; bases unmatched to any gene: 9. The CDR3 is CAGRLAETSTDTQYF. CDR3 sequence (DNA): TGTGCCGGGCGACTAGCGGAGACTAGCACAGATACGCAGTATTTT.

The V and J genes are TRBV20-1 and TRBJ1-1; D is unclear. CDR3 size: 14 residues. Germline lookup yields CDR1 DFQATT and CDR2 SNEGSKA (reference sequence). The V gene lost 6 bases and the J gene lost 7 bases, with 21 bases spanning the gap. CDR3 region: CSARKDGAFGEAFF. The DNA for the CDR3 is TGCAGTGCCCGAAAGGACGGAGCGTTCGGTGAAGCTTTCTTT.

The chain has TRBV20-1 and TRBJ1-1, with a tentative D call TRBD1 (6 bases). The CDR3 extends over 15 amino acids. CDR1 and CDR2 from the germline V gene are DFQATT and SNEGSKA (reference sequence). V lost 6 bases to trimming and J lost 5 bases, with 22 bases between them. CDR3 coding DNA: TGCAGTGCCCGAGTGGGGGGCTGGTCGAATACTGAAGCTTTCTTT. This translates into CSARVGGWSNTEAFF.

The chain joins TRBV20-1 to TRBJ2-7; 14 bases align to TRBD2. Germline values: CDR1 DFQATT, CDR2 SNEGSKA (reference sequence). The CDR3 has 13 residues. V was clipped by 7 bases and J by 4 bases; unmatched bases: 3. The CDR3 DNA reads as TGCAGTGTAGGGACTAGCGGGAGTTACGAGCAGTACTTC. The encoded protein is CSVGTSGSYEQYF.

This sequence joins TRBV5-1 and TRBJ2-2; D gene uncertain. Germline CDR1 SGHRS, CDR2 YFSETQ. The CDR3 sequence is 15 residues long. V lost 1 base and J lost 1, with 8 bases in between. The CDR3 DNA follows: TGCGCCAGCAGCTTGTATTACGGGAACACCGGGGAGCTGTTTTTT. Protein: CASSLYYGNTGELFF.

V is TRBV7-9 and J is TRBJ2-5; 12 bases are shared with TRBD2. The J segment lost 3 bases and the V segment lost 5 bases, leaving 4 bases of the junction unmatched. This CDR3 spans 15 amino acids. The V gene's germline CDR1 is SEHNR and CDR2 FQNEAQ (reference sequence). The CDR3 nucleotides read TGTGCCAGCAGCACCGGACTAGCGGGGAAAGAGACCCAGTACTTC. Translating it yields CASSTGLAGKETQYF.

Only a few counts were recorded for this clonotype. The chain joins TRBV6-2 or TRBV6-3 to TRBJ2-7, with 7 bases matching TRBD1. The trim removed 6 bases at V and 2 bases at J, leaving 4 bases unmatched. The CDR3 runs to 13 residues. The V gene's germline CDR1 is MNHEY and CDR2 SVGEGT. CDR3 residues: CASRLGTAYEQYF. As DNA, the CDR3 is TGTGCCAGCAGATTAGGGACAGCCTACGAGCAGTACTTC.

The CDR3 nucleotides read TGTGCCACCAGTGCCCCCGGGCAGGGTACCTACAATGAGCAGTTCTTC. Its translation: CATSAPGQGTYNEQFF. The chain employs TRBV24-1 and TRBJ2-1, with D tentatively TRBD1 (5 bases). Trimming cost V 5 bases and J 2 bases, with 15 bases left between them. Per the germline V gene, CDR1 is KGHDR and CDR2 is SFDVKD. The CDR3 length is 16 residues.

This clonotype was seen a handful of times. The rearrangement uses TRBV7-6 and TRBJ1-1, with a weak D call TRBD1 (5 bases). This CDR3 contains 14 residues. Germline CDR1 reads SGHVS; CDR2 reads FNYEAQ. V was trimmed by 1 base and J by 1 base, leaving 7 bases between them. The CDR3 region has the DNA TGTGCCAGCAGCTTAGTAGGGGAGAACACTGAAGCTTTCTTT. This encodes CASSLVGENTEAFF.

The sample holds a few counts of this clonotype. This chain's CDR3 is CASSWLAGGHEQYF. The CDR3 DNA reads TGTGCCAGCAGCTGGCTAGCGGGGGGCCACGAGCAGTACTTC. V is TRBV7-6 and J is TRBJ2-7, with 11 positions matching TRBD2. Trimming cost V 4 bases and J 5 bases; bases outside gene matches: 4. Germline CDR1 reads SGHVS; CDR2 reads FNYEAQ. The CDR3 has 14 amino acids.

This chain joins TRBV7-2 and TRBJ2-7, with 11 bases lining up with TRBD2. The CDR3 is 15 residues long. The V gene's germline CDR1 is SGHTA and CDR2 FQGNSA. Losses at the gene ends were 2 bases for V and 6 bases for J; bases not matched to a gene: 6. The CDR3 nucleotides are TGTGCCAGCAGCTTAAGACTAGCGGGGACGGGCGAGCAGTACTTC. This codes for CASSLRLAGTGEQYF.

CDR3 sequence (DNA): TGTGCCTGGAGTGAGGGCCGTCCCGGGGATACGCAGTATTTT. Amino acid sequence: CAWSEGRPGDTQYF. This sequence joins TRBV30 and TRBJ2-3, with D uncertain. Looked up from germline, CDR1 is GTSNPN and CDR2 is SVGIG (reference sequence). The CDR3 length is 14 residues. Trimming cost V 1 base and J 6 bases, with 14 bases left between them.

This clonotype was counted a few times. An end of the junction differs from the germline gene, which may be a read error. The rearrangement uses TRBV29-1 and TRBJ2-1, with D perhaps matching TRBD1 (6 bases). Germline V gene data show CDR1 as SQVTM and CDR2 as ANQGSEA. CDR3 length: 12 amino acids. CDR3 loop: CSLEGEKNEQFF. Here the CDR3 DNA reads TGCAGCCTTGAGGGGGAGAAAAATGAGCAGTTCTTC.

The V and J genes are TRBV6-5 and TRBJ2-6; D assignment may be TRBD1 or TRBD2 (5 bases each). CDR3 length: 16 amino acids. Germline V lookup: CDR1 MNHEY, CDR2 SVGAGI. V was pared by 7 bases and J by 4 bases, with 17 bases between. The CDR3 DNA is TGTGCCAGCAATCCTTCCGGGACGTACGGGGCCAACGTCCTGACTTTC. Translated, it gives CASNPSGTYGANVLTF.

The V call is TRBV7-2, the J call TRBJ2-2, with a tentative D call TRBD2 (6 bases). CDR1 and CDR2 from the germline V gene are SGHTA and FQGNSA. CDR3 length: 15 amino acids. V was trimmed by 5 bases and J by 1 base, leaving 11 bases between them. The CDR3 sequence: CASSIKRVNTGELFF. The CDR3 DNA reads TGTGCCAGCAGCATTAAGCGGGTGAACACCGGGGAGCTGTTTTTT.

This clonotype was seen only a few times. The chain combines TRBV5-1 with TRBJ2-2; D is ambiguous. Trimming shortened V by 2 bases and J by 7 bases, and 18 bases separated the two germline ends. This CDR3 has 16 amino acids. CDR1 is SGHRS, CDR2 YFSETQ, per germline. CDR3 sequence reads: CASSLTGSGFGGELFF. CDR3 DNA sequence: TGCGCCAGCAGCTTAACCGGTTCCGGTTTCGGCGGGGAGCTGTTTTTT.

The J gene is TRBJ2-7, the V gene TRBV4-2, with D possibly matching TRBD2 (5 bases). The CDR3 loop spans 15 amino acids. With 1 base removed from V and 1 base from J, the gap between germline ends came to 11 bases. Germline V lookup: CDR1 LGHNA, CDR2 YNFKEQ. DNA for the CDR3: TGTGCCAGCAGCCAAGCCGCACTAGAATCCTACGAGCAGTACTTC. Translating it yields CASSQAALESYEQYF.

This clonotype was seen a few times. The CDR3 reads CASILPPDTQYF. CDR3 sequence (DNA): TGTGCCAGCATTTTACCCCCAGATACGCAGTATTTT. J is TRBJ2-3 and V is TRBV6-6; D gene unclear. V lost 7 bases to trimming and J lost 4 bases, with 9 bases between them. The V gene's germline CDR1 is MNHNY and CDR2 SVGAGI (reference sequence). The CDR3 contains 12 residues.

This clonotype was seen a handful of times. The V and J genes are TRBV5-1 and TRBJ1-2; D call uncertain. Trimming left V 0 bases short and J 0 bases short, with 3 bases between. CDR3 length equals 13 residues. Germline values: CDR1 SGHRS, CDR2 YFSETQ. This CDR3 reads CASSLATNYGYTF. The CDR3 DNA follows: TGCGCCAGCAGCTTGGCCACTAACTATGGCTACACCTTC. The full variable domain, in which reference TRBV5-1 and TRBJ1-2 provide the parts outside the CDR3, is KAGVTQTPRYLIKTRGQQVTLSCSPISGHRSVSWYQQTPGQGLQFLFEYFSETQRNKGNFPGRFSGRQFSNSRSEMNVSTLELGDSALYLCASSLATNYGYTFGSGTRLTVV.

This clonotype occurred a few times. The chain links TRBV19 to TRBJ2-7; perhaps TRBD1 as D (5 bases). The CDR3 extends over 14 amino acids. V lost 6 bases to trimming and J lost 3 bases, with 15 bases between them. Germline CDR1 LNHDA, CDR2 SQIVND (reference sequence). The DNA for the CDR3 is TGTGCCAGTAGCGCAGGGTTGGATGGCTACGAGCAGTACTTC. Protein sequence: CASSAGLDGYEQYF.

This clonotype appeared a few times. This chain joins TRBV19 and TRBJ2-2; a possible D gene is TRBD1 (5 bases). V shed 7 bases and J shed 6 bases, with 9 bases lying between them. The CDR3 sequence is 12 residues long. Germline V gene data show CDR1 as LNHDA and CDR2 as SQIVND (reference sequence). Here the CDR3 reads CASKQGAGELFF. The CDR3 DNA sequence: TGTGCCAGTAAGCAGGGTGCCGGGGAGCTGTTTTTT. Combining the CDR3 with reference TRBV19 and TRBJ2-2 gives the whole variable domain DGGITQSPKYLFRKEGQNVTLSCEQNLNHDAMYWYRQDPGQGLRLIYYSQIVNDFQKGDIAEGYSVSREKKESFPLTVTSAQKNPTAFYLCASKQGAGELFFGEGSRLTVL.